This TCR beta chain was recorded in a study of T-cell memory formation after mild COVID-19. This CDR3 has 17 amino acids. Unmatched junction bases numbered 12, after V lost 6 bases and J lost 4 bases. TCRdb re-derived calls from the 5' RACE reads in MiXCR, one entry per CDR3 protein. The profile covers more than 350,000 distinct CDR3 sequences, with over 20% appearing a single time and around 13% taken by the ten largest. V gene TRBV12-3 or TRBV12-4 combines with J gene TRBJ2-3; 11 bases map to TRBD2. The sample consisted of PBMCs or a T cell subset sorted from them (not recorded which). This clonotype originated in an adult woman who had mild COVID-19 (a few samples of this study predate the infection). Cell type and time point are not known. In DNA form, the CDR3 reads TGTGCCAGCAGCGGTATCTTAGCGGGGGGGTCTGCAGATACGCAGTATTTT. Encoded protein: CASSGILAGGSADTQYF.